This T cell receptor (beta chain) was identified in a study of T cell repertoires in cytomegalovirus infection. TCRdb reanalysed the reads using MiXCR and keeps one entry per CDR3 protein. The profile shows 360,000 or so distinct CDR3 sequences, about 35% of them singletons. This clonotype showed up many times. Its antigen is not known. Germline-derived CDR1 and CDR2 are MNHEY and SVGEGT. This CDR3 is 15 amino acids long. The V gene lost 1 base and the J gene lost 7 bases, with 13 bases spanning the gap. V and J are TRBV6-2 or TRBV6-3 and TRBJ2-2; a possible D gene is TRBD1 (6 bases). The sample consisted of cultured PBMCs, taken from culture after CMV antigen stimulation. The receptor was isolated from a human donor in good health (CMV status not recorded). Some clones in this sample may be carry-over from other donors' samples. The CDR3 DNA reads TGTGCCAGCAGTTACTATGGGACAATGAACGGGGAGCTGTTTTTT. Protein sequence: CASSYYGTMNGELFF.